This T cell receptor (beta chain) appears in the sequencing data of a study of blood T cell repertoires in COVID-19. Study details: Some COVID-19 samples were acute and others convalescent; all came from the United States, Italy and Spain. Sources were T cells, B-cell-depleted T cells, or PBMCs; the material itself was cDNA or gDNA.

The trim removed 9 bases at V and 1 base at J, leaving 7 bases unmatched. The CDR3 has 14 residues. Germline CDR1 KGHSH, CDR2 LQKENI. Original processing notes: By means of reference gene primer amplification, nucleated cell counts were estimated. TCRdb's copy holds only in-frame clones and misses some; the assay was immunoSEQ multiplex PCR. V, J and clone size are taken as reported in that table, and D and trimming were inferred from the DNA itself. Of about 440,000 clones listed, approximately 89% are singletons. A Seattle source enrolled patients during active infection and followed them longitudinally.

The TCR originated in a woman between 50 and 59 years old with COVID-19, enrolled during active disease. The sample consisted of peripheral blood. The chain combines TRBV18 with TRBJ1-2, with 8 bases identical to TRBD1. The CDR3 nucleotides read TGTGCCAGTACGGGACAGGAGGATAACTATGGCTACACCTTC. It is translated as CASTGQEDNYGYTF.